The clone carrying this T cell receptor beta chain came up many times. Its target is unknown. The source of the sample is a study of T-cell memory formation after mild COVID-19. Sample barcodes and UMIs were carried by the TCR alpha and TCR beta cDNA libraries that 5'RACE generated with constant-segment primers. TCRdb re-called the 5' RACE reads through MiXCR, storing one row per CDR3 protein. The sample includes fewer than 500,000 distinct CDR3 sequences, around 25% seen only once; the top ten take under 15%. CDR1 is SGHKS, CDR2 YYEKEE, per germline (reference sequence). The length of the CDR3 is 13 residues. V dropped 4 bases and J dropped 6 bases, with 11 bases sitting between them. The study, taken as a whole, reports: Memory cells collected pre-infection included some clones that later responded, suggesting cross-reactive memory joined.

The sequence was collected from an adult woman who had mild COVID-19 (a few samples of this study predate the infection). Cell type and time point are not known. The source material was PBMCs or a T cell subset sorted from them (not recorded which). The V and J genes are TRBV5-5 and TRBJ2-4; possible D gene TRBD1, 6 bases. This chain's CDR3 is CASSVDRRNIQYF. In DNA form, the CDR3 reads TGTGCCAGCAGCGTAGACAGGCGAAACATTCAGTACTTC. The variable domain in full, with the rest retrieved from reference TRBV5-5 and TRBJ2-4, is DAGVTQSPTHLIKTRGQQVTLRCSPISGHKSVSWYQQVLGQGPQFIFQYYEKEERGRGNFPDRFSARQFPNYSSELNVNALLLGDSALYLCASSVDRRNIQYFGAGTRLSVL.